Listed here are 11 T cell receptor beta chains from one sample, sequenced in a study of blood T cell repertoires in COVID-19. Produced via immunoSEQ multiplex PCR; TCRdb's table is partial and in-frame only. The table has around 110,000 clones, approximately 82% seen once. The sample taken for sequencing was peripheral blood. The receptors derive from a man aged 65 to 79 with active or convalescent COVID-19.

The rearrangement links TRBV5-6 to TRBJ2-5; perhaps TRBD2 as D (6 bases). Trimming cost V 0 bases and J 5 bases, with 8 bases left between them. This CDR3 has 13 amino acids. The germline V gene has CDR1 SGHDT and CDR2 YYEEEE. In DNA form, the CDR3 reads TGTGCCAGCAGCTTGGGCGGGGTGGAGACCCAGTACTTC. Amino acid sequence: CASSLGGVETQYF.

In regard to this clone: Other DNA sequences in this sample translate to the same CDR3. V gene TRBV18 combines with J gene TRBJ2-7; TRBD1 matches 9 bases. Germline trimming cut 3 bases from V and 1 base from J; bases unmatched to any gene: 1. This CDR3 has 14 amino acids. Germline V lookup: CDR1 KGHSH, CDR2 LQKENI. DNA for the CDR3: TGTGCCAGCTCACCTGGGACAGGGTCCTACGAGCAGTACTTC. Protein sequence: CASSPGTGSYEQYF.

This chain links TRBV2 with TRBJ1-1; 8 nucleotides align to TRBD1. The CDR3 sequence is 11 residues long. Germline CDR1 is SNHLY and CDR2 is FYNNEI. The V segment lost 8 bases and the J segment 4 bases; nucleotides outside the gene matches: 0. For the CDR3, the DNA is TGTGCCAGCGGACAGGGCACTGAAGCTTTCTTT. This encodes CASGQGTEAFF.

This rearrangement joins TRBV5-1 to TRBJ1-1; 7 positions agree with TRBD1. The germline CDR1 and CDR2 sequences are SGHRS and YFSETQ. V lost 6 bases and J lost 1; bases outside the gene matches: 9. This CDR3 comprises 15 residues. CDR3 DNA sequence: TGCGCCAGCACCCCGGGAGGGGGCTCGAACACTGAAGCTTTCTTT. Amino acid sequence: CASTPGGGSNTEAFF.

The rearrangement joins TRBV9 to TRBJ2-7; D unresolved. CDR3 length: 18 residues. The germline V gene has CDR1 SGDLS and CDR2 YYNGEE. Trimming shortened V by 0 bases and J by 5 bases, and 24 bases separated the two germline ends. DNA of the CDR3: TGTGCCAGCAGCGTAGACCCAGGTCAAAACACTTACGCCAACGAGCAGTACTTC. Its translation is CASSVDPGQNTYANEQYF.

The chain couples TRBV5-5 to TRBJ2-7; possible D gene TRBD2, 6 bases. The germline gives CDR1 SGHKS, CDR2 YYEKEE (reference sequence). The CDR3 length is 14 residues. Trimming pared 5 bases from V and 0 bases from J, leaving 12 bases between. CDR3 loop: CASRAGLISYEQYF. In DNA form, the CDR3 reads TGTGCCAGCAGAGCGGGCCTTATCTCCTACGAGCAGTACTTC. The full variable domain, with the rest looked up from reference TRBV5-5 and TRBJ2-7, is DAGVTQSPTHLIKTRGQQVTLRCSPISGHKSVSWYQQVLGQGPQFIFQYYEKEERGRGNFPDRFSARQFPNYSSELNVNALLLGDSALYLCASRAGLISYEQYFGPGTRLTVT.

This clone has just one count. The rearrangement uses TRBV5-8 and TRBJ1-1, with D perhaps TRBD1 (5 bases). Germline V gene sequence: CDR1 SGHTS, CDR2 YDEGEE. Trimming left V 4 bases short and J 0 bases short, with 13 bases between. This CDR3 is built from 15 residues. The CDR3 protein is CASSLGPTMNTEAFF. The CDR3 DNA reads TGTGCCAGCAGCCTGGGACCGACTATGAACACTGAAGCTTTCTTT.

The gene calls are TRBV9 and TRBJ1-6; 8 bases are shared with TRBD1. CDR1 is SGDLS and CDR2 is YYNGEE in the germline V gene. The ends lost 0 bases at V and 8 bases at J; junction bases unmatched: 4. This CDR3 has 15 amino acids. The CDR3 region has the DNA TGTGCCAGCAGCGTAGACGGACAGGGTTATTCACCCCTCCACTTT. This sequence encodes CASSVDGQGYSPLHF.

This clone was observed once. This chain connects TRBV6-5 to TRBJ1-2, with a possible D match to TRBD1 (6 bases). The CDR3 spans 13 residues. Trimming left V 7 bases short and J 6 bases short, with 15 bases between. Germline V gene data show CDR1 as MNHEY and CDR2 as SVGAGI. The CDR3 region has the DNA TGTGCCAGCATAAAACAGGGAACCCATGGCTACACCTTC. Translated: CASIKQGTHGYTF.

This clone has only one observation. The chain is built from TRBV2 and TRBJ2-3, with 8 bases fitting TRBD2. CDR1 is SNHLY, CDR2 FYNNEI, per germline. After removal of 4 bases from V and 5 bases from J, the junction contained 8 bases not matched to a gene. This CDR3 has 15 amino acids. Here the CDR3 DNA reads TGTGCCAGCAGTGTCTCGGGAGGGAGGGGAGATACGCAGTATTTT. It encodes CASSVSGGRGDTQYF.

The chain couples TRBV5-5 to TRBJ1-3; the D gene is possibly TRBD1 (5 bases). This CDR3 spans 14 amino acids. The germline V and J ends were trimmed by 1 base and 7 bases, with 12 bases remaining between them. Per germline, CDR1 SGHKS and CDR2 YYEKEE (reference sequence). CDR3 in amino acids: CASSLQGRPNTIYF. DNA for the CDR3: TGTGCCAGCAGCTTGCAGGGCCGTCCGAACACCATATATTTT.